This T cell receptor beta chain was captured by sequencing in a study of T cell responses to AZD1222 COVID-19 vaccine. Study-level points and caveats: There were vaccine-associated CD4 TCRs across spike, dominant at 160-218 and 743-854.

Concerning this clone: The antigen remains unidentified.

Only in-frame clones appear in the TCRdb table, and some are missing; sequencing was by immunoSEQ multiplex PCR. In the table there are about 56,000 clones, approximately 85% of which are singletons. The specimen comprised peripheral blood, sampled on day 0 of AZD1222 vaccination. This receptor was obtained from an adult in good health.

This CDR3 is CASSLRPLITNGYTF. CDR3 nucleotides: TGTGCCAGCAGCTTAAGGCCCCTTATAACTAATGGCTACACCTTC. This chain joins TRBV7-9 and TRBJ1-2; D gene uncertain. This CDR3 contains 15 residues. Germline values: CDR1 SEHNR, CDR2 FQNEAQ (reference sequence). V was pared by 2 bases and J by 6 bases, with 16 bases between.